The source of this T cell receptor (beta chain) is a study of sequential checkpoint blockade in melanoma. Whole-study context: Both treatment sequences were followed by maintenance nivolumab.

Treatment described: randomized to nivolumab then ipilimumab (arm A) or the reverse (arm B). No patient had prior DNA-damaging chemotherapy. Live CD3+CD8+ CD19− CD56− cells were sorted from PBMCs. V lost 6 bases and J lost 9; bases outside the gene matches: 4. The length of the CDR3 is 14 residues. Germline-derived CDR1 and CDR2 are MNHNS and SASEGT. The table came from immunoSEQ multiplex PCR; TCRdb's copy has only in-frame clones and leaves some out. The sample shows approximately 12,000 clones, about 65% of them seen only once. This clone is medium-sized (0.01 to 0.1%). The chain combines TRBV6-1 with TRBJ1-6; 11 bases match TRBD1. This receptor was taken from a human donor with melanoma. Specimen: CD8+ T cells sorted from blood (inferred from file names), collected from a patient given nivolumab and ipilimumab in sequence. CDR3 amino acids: CASSSDRGLSPLHF. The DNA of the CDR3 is TGTGCCAGCAGCTCGGACAGGGGGCTTTCACCCCTCCACTTT.